The clone carrying this T cell receptor (beta chain) showed up many times. Its cognate antigen is unknown. This CDR3 spans 15 amino acids. Germline trimming cut 5 bases from V and 3 bases from J; bases unmatched to any gene: 5. The germline gives CDR1 KGHDR, CDR2 SFDVKD. This specimen belongs to a study of tumor and adjacent non-tumor tissue in lung cancer. About the research overall: Aged about 30 to 85 years, patients included approximately 11 men and roughly 5 women with stage I to III disease. Each sample yielded approximately 4.2 million productive TCRbeta reads on average. Findings of the study overall: Top 100 clones took a larger repertoire share in normal lung.

No cell sorting was done before RNA was extracted from the tissue. The normal lung tissue was taken more than 3 cm from the tumor edge. The library came from three nested PCR rounds adapted from ARM-PCR protocols. TCRdb ran MiXCR on the multiplex PCR reads and lists one entry per CDR3 protein. This sample carries 90,000 to 100,000 distinct CDR3 sequences, approximately 80% of them seen once, and the ten largest clones take 30%. This chain links TRBV24-1 with TRBJ2-2, with TRBD2 matching over 7 bases. The material sequenced was distant non-tumor lung tissue. This clonotype was obtained from a man in his sixties with small cell lung cancer. In DNA form, the CDR3 reads TGTGCCACCAGTGGCACTAGCGCAGACACCGGGGAGCTGTTTTTT. This sequence encodes CATSGTSADTGELFF.